This TCR beta chain comes out of a study of OX40 agonist ivuxolimab in advanced cancers. Study as a whole: Partial responses were achieved by three patients: one hepatocellular carcinoma, two cutaneous melanoma. Study-level results: At 0.1 to 3.0 mg/kg and by week 6, CD4+ and CD8+ T cells in the blood had expanded clonally. It was not determined which antigens were specifically recognized by the peripheral T cells that had undergone clonal expansion.

Baseline was the first blood sampling point, followed by cycle 4 day 1 and cycle 7 day 1. Repertoires were generated with immunoSEQ multiplex PCR, while TCRdb's copy carries only in-frame clones and drops some. The data show approximately 50,000 clones, 85% seen once. A single count supports this clone. Its target is not known. The V end was cut by 2 bases, the J end by 3 bases, with 16 bases between. CDR1 is MGHRA, CDR2 YSYEKL, per germline. The CDR3 has 17 amino acids. The sequencing here drew on CD4+ or CD8+ T cells sorted from blood, taken in a trial of the OX40 agonist ivuxolimab. The sequence came from an adult with an advanced solid tumor such as melanoma, head and neck, liver or kidney cancer. V is TRBV4-1 and J is TRBJ2-2; TRBD2 might be the D (6 bases). The chain's CDR3 is CASSQRSGQADTGELFF. CDR3 bases: TGCGCCAGCAGCCAACGCAGCGGGCAGGCTGACACCGGGGAGCTGTTTTTT.